Listed below are T cell receptor beta chains from one sample, sequenced in a study of shared clonotypes between healthy human individuals. The data were produced by immunoSEQ multiplex PCR, yet TCRdb's version contains in-frame clones alone and is incomplete. The sample includes about 690,000 clones, 90% of them seen just once. Sequencing was carried out using memory CD8+ T cells from PBMCs. Receptors were obtained from a man aged 18 to 35 in good health. Some clones in this sample may be carry-over from other donors' samples. The CDR3 runs from the conserved cysteine through the conserved F or W. The D gene is left open where the match is weak. Clone size is shown for a subset of rows, as once, few, many or a class of expanded clone.

D	size	V	J	length	DNA	CDR3
TRBD1	once	TRBV6-5	TRBJ2-7	14	TGTGCCAGCAGTACGACAGGGGGGGCTTACGAGCAGTACTTC	CASSTTGGAYEQYF
.	.	TRBV6-5	TRBJ1-5	13	TGTGCCAGCAGTACCGCCCCGCATCAGCCCCAGCATTTT	CASSTAPHQPQHF
TRBD2	.	TRBV5-6	TRBJ2-7	15	TGTGCCAGCAGCTTGCCCAGACTAGCGGGGTACGAGCAGTACTTC	CASSLPRLAGYEQYF
TRBD2	once	TRBV7-9	TRBJ2-7	16	TGTGCCAGCAGCTCCAATCGGGCGGGAGCCCCCTACGAGCAGTACTTC	CASSSNRAGAPYEQYF
.	once	TRBV15	TRBJ2-7	14	TGTGCCACCAGCAGAGGTCGGGGGCCCTACGAGCAGTACTTC	CATSRGRGPYEQYF
.	.	TRBV27	TRBJ2-1	15	TGTGCCAGCAGTTTTGGCCTAGAAGGGGTCAATGAGCAGTTCTTC	CASSFGLEGVNEQFF
.	.	TRBV11-2	TRBJ2-7	14	TGTGCCAGCAGCTTAGGCCCTATTCCCAACGAGCAGTACTTC	CASSLGPIPNEQYF
TRBD2	.	TRBV18	TRBJ2-1	17	TGTGCCAGCTCACCCGGGACTAGCAGCCCCCCCTACAATGAGCAGTTCTTC	CASSPGTSSPPYNEQFF
TRBD2	.	TRBV6-5	TRBJ2-5	16	TGTGCCAGCAGTTACGAGCTAGCGGGGAATCAAGAGACCCAGTACTTC	CASSYELAGNQETQYF
TRBD1	.	TRBV7-8	TRBJ2-2	15	TGTGCCAGCAGCATACGGGACAGAATCTCCGGGGAGCTGTTTTTT	CASSIRDRISGELFF